This T cell receptor beta chain was obtained from a study of shared clonotypes between healthy human individuals. General study results and limits: Having only a few donors restricted how much genetic and exposure-history diversity was captured. For naive CD4 cells, roughly 5% of clonotypes were shared across a handful of donors.

Deep-level settings were used for running the assay. Across several immunoSEQ plates, the genomic DNA of each subset was split evenly. Clones were read by immunoSEQ multiplex PCR, and TCRdb kept only the in-frame ones, dropping some. The repertoire holds about 1,800,000 clones, about 95% seen once, with 1% to 1.5% in the top ten. As defined, naive CD8 cells were CD45RO-negative and positively selected for CCR7, with terminally differentiated effector memory CD45RA+ cells excluded. The CDR3 covers 15 residues. Trimming removed 1 base at V and 4 bases at J, with 11 bases between. In germline, CDR1 is SGHVS, CDR2 FQNEAQ. Of note for this clone: Its antigen is unidentified.

The specimen was naive CD8+ T cells sorted from blood. The sequence came from a man between 18 and 29 years old in good health. This rearrangement joins TRBV7-8 to TRBJ1-5, with D possibly being TRBD1 (5 bases). DNA for the CDR3: TGTGCCAGCAGCTTAGTGGGGTCAGGGAATCAGCCCCAGCATTTT. Residues: CASSLVGSGNQPQHF.